This T cell receptor (beta chain) was sequenced in a study of cytotoxic CD8 clonotypes in ibrutinib-treated CLL (dated by TCRdb to the early 2020s). As for the study more broadly: The cohort included roughly 15 treatment-naive and eleven to twelve relapsed/refractory patients; approximately 17 were IGHV unmutated. Partial responses were observed in about 25 patients and complete responses in 2; after a median follow-up of around 68 months, remission was maintained in approximately 14 patients and progression was observed in approximately 12. Response samples were taken after a median of approximately a year on treatment, ranging from about 6 to 36 months. On average, each sample yielded 255,043 productive templates and about 100,000 productive rearrangements. Of the roughly 81 people in the trial, 26 had longitudinal samples available. Cryopreserved peripheral blood mononuclear cells were obtained prior to treatment, at the time of response, and at either disease progression or sustained remission. All remission and progressive disease samples were collected while patients were still receiving ibrutinib.

Each clonotype received, on average, 10x coverage in deep resolution sequencing performed on a MiSeq, where the target depth lay between 1 in 1 million and 1 in 200,000 T cells. The immunoSEQ hsTCRB Kit was used to generate TCR beta libraries. In the original analysis: Data were analyzed with ImmunoSEQ Data Assistant and ImmunoSEQ Analyzer, with V, D and J genes assigned per IMGT definitions. Clonality, which ranges from 0 to 1, was calculated as one minus the normalized Shannon entropy of productive rearrangement frequencies. Only overrepresented clonotypes making up at least 0.05% of each patient's repertoire were included in the public clonotype analysis. Some 13 age-matched healthy donor repertoires from immuneACCESS served as clonality controls. Here the immuneACCESS table is served through TCRdb, limited to in-frame sequences with V and J called. Missing clones are a known gap in these copies; in checked studies unresolved V genes cover under half, and the rest lacks a known reason. V, J and clone size derive from that table, while D and trimming were established from the DNA sequence. This sample lists hundreds of thousands of clones; 60% to 80% were detected once. Around 6.5% of the sample is in the top ten clones.

Looking up the germline V gene yields CDR1 SNHLY and CDR2 FYNNEI. V is cut back by 2 bases and J by 4 bases, with 4 bases in the junction unmatched. Its CDR3 holds 15 amino acids, cysteine through phenylalanine. Kept here is only the CDR3 DNA, which spans 45 bases and is read in frame from base 1. Around 1.8 micrograms of genomic DNA were extracted from cryopreserved PBMCs for TCR beta library preparation. Longitudinal blood samples from CLL patients receiving ibrutinib monotherapy were subjected to high-throughput TCR beta sequencing. Patients were enrolled in a phase 2 open-label single-center ibrutinib monotherapy trial. What the work shows at the level of the full study, not this receptor alone: Public clonotypes were rare and either shrank or stayed stable during treatment, and the rise in clonality at ibrutinib response reflected expansion of private clonotypes. Clonality rose at ibrutinib response, remained stable during sustained remission, and dropped back toward baseline at progression. Sustained-remission and progressing patients did not have matched sampling times, and lymph node repertoires were not examined. Baseline clonality was found to be higher than that of age-matched healthy donors and was strongly correlated with circulating CD8+ T-cell counts.

This clone was seen more than once but under ten times. Which antigen it targets is not known. No base-level quality is on record; no much larger clone is a single base apart. The sample here was PBMCs, taken after 36 months of ibrutinib treatment. The chain uses TRBV2 and TRBJ1-2; 10 of the junction bases match TRBD1. The TCR was taken from a human donor with chronic lymphocytic leukemia. The DNA reads as follows: TGTGCCAGCAGTGAACGGGGACAGGGGATCTATGGCTACACCTTC. Its translation reads: CASSERGQGIYGYTF.